Listed below are T cell receptor beta chains from one sample, sequenced in a study of blood T cell repertoires in COVID-19. Some clones are missing from TCRdb's copy, which holds only in-frame ones; the method was immunoSEQ multiplex PCR. The sample has approximately 190,000 clones, about four fifths seen once. Sample: PBMCs or T cells enriched from blood (not recorded which). The source of these receptors is a woman in her twenties or thirties who had been exposed to COVID-19. Both conserved end residues are part of each CDR3. Fields, in order: CDR3 protein, CDR3 DNA, V gene, D gene, J gene, clone size. D genes are given only for firm matches. Clone sizes are given selectively: once, few, many, or a class where the clone is expanded.

CDR3aa: CASSLEGQGRDYGYTF
CDR3nt: TGTGCCAGCAGCTTGGAGGGCCAGGGAAGAGACTATGGCTACACCTTC
v_gene: TRBV5-4
d_gene: -
j_gene: TRBJ1-2
abundance: -

CDR3aa: CSVRRSENTEAFF
CDR3nt: TGCAGCGTCCGGCGGTCGGAGAACACTGAAGCTTTCTTT
v_gene: TRBV29-1
d_gene: -
j_gene: TRBJ1-1
abundance: -

CDR3aa: CASSFPTSGGKSSYEQYF
CDR3nt: TGCGCCAGCAGCTTCCCGACTAGCGGGGGGAAAAGCTCCTACGAGCAGTACTTC
v_gene: TRBV5-1
d_gene: TRBD2
j_gene: TRBJ2-7
abundance: -

CDR3aa: CASNRGKSYEQYF
CDR3nt: TGCGCCAGCAACAGGGGAAAGTCCTACGAGCAGTACTTC
v_gene: TRBV5-1
d_gene: TRBD1
j_gene: TRBJ2-7
abundance: few

CDR3aa: CASSQGGQGLNYTF
CDR3nt: TGCGCCAGCAGCCAAGGCGGACAGGGGTTGAACTACACCTTC
v_gene: TRBV4-3
d_gene: TRBD1
j_gene: TRBJ1-2
abundance: -

CDR3aa: CASTDRVWYGYTF
CDR3nt: TGTGCCAGCACCGACAGGGTATGGTATGGCTACACCTTC
v_gene: TRBV12-3/TRBV12-4
d_gene: TRBD1
j_gene: TRBJ1-2
abundance: -

CDR3aa: CASQGVQGNQPQHF
CDR3nt: TGTGCCAGTCAGGGCGTTCAAGGGAATCAGCCCCAGCATTTT
v_gene: TRBV2
d_gene: -
j_gene: TRBJ1-5
abundance: -

CDR3aa: CASSHPTTAPNEKLFF
CDR3nt: TGTGCCAGCAGCCACCCGACGACAGCCCCTAATGAAAAACTGTTTTTT
v_gene: TRBV2
d_gene: -
j_gene: TRBJ1-4
abundance: -

CDR3aa: CASSLDRYTEAFF
CDR3nt: TGTGCCAGCAGCCTGGACAGGTACACTGAAGCTTTCTTT
v_gene: TRBV27
d_gene: TRBD1
j_gene: TRBJ1-1
abundance: -

CDR3aa: CASSPDILRRETQYF
CDR3nt: TGTGCCAGCAGTCCCGACATCCTTAGAAGGGAGACCCAGTACTTC
v_gene: TRBV2
d_gene: -
j_gene: TRBJ2-5
abundance: -

CDR3aa: CASSSVAGNSPLHF
CDR3nt: TGCGCCAGCAGCTCCGTGGCGGGAAATTCACCCCTCCACTTT
v_gene: TRBV5-1
d_gene: -
j_gene: TRBJ1-6
abundance: -

CDR3aa: CATSRWLGRVGNEQFF
CDR3nt: TGTGCCACCAGCAGATGGCTTGGCAGGGTTGGCAATGAGCAGTTCTTC
v_gene: TRBV15
d_gene: -
j_gene: TRBJ2-1
abundance: -

CDR3aa: CASSGDSGTYEQYF
CDR3nt: TGCGCCAGCAGCGGCGATAGCGGAACCTACGAGCAGTACTTC
v_gene: TRBV5-1
d_gene: -
j_gene: TRBJ2-7
abundance: once

CDR3aa: CASSEGTGYEKLFF
CDR3nt: TGCGCCAGCAGTGAAGGGACAGGGTACGAAAAACTGTTTTTT
v_gene: TRBV10-1
d_gene: TRBD1
j_gene: TRBJ1-4
abundance: -

CDR3aa: CASSLAGRDDIQYF
CDR3nt: TGTGCCAGCAGTTTAGCGGGTCGGGATGACATTCAGTACTTC
v_gene: TRBV27
d_gene: -
j_gene: TRBJ2-4
abundance: -

CDR3aa: CASSQGGWDTEAFF
CDR3nt: TGTGCCAGCAGTCAAGGGGGCTGGGACACTGAAGCTTTCTTT
v_gene: TRBV9
d_gene: TRBD1
j_gene: TRBJ1-1
abundance: once

CDR3aa: CANPQRGADGDGYTF
CDR3nt: TGTGCCAACCCGCAACGGGGGGCGGATGGGGATGGCTACACCTTC
v_gene: TRBV25-1
d_gene: -
j_gene: TRBJ1-2
abundance: -

CDR3aa: CASSIPDRGDSNQPQHF
CDR3nt: TGTGCCAGCAGCATTCCGGACAGGGGTGATAGCAATCAGCCCCAGCATTTT
v_gene: TRBV21-1
d_gene: -
j_gene: TRBJ1-5
abundance: -

CDR3aa: CASSFRAGSAYNEQFF
CDR3nt: TGTGCCAGCAGCTTTAGGGCGGGGTCAGCCTACAATGAGCAGTTCTTC
v_gene: TRBV7-2
d_gene: -
j_gene: TRBJ2-1
abundance: -

CDR3aa: CASSLDRGTDTQYF
CDR3nt: TGTGCCAGCAGCTTGGACAGGGGGACAGATACGCAGTATTTT
v_gene: TRBV5-4
d_gene: TRBD1
j_gene: TRBJ2-3
abundance: -

CDR3aa: CASSPALANSPLHF
CDR3nt: TGTGCCAGCAGCCCCGCGCTTGCTAATTCACCCCTCCACTTT
v_gene: TRBV28
d_gene: -
j_gene: TRBJ1-6
abundance: once

CDR3aa: CASSYLGALDQPQHF
CDR3nt: TGTGCCAGCAGTTACCTGGGGGCGCTTGATCAGCCCCAGCATTTT
v_gene: TRBV6-5
d_gene: -
j_gene: TRBJ1-5
abundance: once

CDR3aa: CASYGQGAGDYGYTF
CDR3nt: TGTGCCAGCTACGGACAGGGGGCGGGGGACTATGGCTACACCTTC
v_gene: TRBV6-5
d_gene: TRBD1
j_gene: TRBJ1-2
abundance: few

CDR3aa: CSVDHRDYGYTF
CDR3nt: TGCAGCGTTGATCACAGGGACTATGGCTACACCTTC
v_gene: TRBV29-1
d_gene: -
j_gene: TRBJ1-2
abundance: -

CDR3aa: CASSVDSSGGVRDEQFF
CDR3nt: TGTGCCAGTAGTGTAGACTCTAGCGGGGGGGTCAGGGATGAGCAGTTCTTC
v_gene: TRBV19
d_gene: TRBD2
j_gene: TRBJ2-1
abundance: -

CDR3aa: CASIADTQYF
CDR3nt: TGTGCCAGCATAGCAGATACGCAGTATTTT
v_gene: TRBV2
d_gene: -
j_gene: TRBJ2-3
abundance: -

CDR3aa: CAIRDRGLYNSPLHF
CDR3nt: TGTGCCATCAGGGACAGGGGATTGTATAATTCACCCCTCCACTTT
v_gene: TRBV10-3
d_gene: TRBD1
j_gene: TRBJ1-6
abundance: -

CDR3aa: CASSELVGLSYGYTF
CDR3nt: TGTGCCAGCAGTGAACTGGTGGGGCTGAGCTATGGCTACACCTTC
v_gene: TRBV25-1
d_gene: -
j_gene: TRBJ1-2
abundance: few

CDR3aa: CASSLSLRLQETQYF
CDR3nt: TGTGCCAGCAGCTTATCTCTGCGACTGCAAGAGACCCAGTACTTC
v_gene: TRBV11-2
d_gene: -
j_gene: TRBJ2-5
abundance: -

CDR3aa: CASSSTGLAGGSYNEQFF
CDR3nt: TGTGCCAGCAGCTCTACAGGACTAGCGGGGGGGTCCTACAATGAGCAGTTCTTC
v_gene: TRBV7-2
d_gene: TRBD2
j_gene: TRBJ2-1
abundance: once

CDR3aa: CATAVGGDTQYF
CDR3nt: TGTGCCACCGCCGTGGGAGGAGATACGCAGTATTTT
v_gene: TRBV7-9
d_gene: -
j_gene: TRBJ2-3
abundance: -

CDR3aa: CATSEMRDRGTDTQYF
CDR3nt: TGTGCCACCAGTGAGATGCGGGACAGGGGCACAGATACGCAGTATTTT
v_gene: TRBV24-1
d_gene: TRBD1
j_gene: TRBJ2-3
abundance: -

CDR3aa: CASSLARYNSPLHF
CDR3nt: TGTGCCAGCAGCTTGGCCAGATATAATTCACCCCTCCACTTT
v_gene: TRBV7-2
d_gene: -
j_gene: TRBJ1-6
abundance: -

CDR3aa: CASSQGNTAQAFF
CDR3nt: TGCGCCAGCAGCCAAGGCAACACCGCCCAAGCTTTCTTT
v_gene: TRBV4-1
d_gene: -
j_gene: TRBJ1-1
abundance: -

CDR3aa: CASSMIQTISGNTIYF
CDR3nt: TGTGCCAGTAGTATGATACAGACGATCTCTGGAAACACCATATATTTT
v_gene: TRBV19
d_gene: -
j_gene: TRBJ1-3
abundance: once

CDR3aa: CASSLRSMNTEAFF
CDR3nt: TGTGCCAGCAGCTTACGAAGCATGAACACTGAAGCTTTCTTT
v_gene: TRBV7-9
d_gene: -
j_gene: TRBJ1-1
abundance: -

CDR3aa: CASSQVTDTEAFF
CDR3nt: TGCGCCAGCAGCCAAGTAACGGACACTGAAGCTTTCTTT
v_gene: TRBV4-3
d_gene: -
j_gene: TRBJ1-1
abundance: -

CDR3aa: CASGPGEVPYEQYF
CDR3nt: TGTGCCAGCGGCCCGGGAGAAGTCCCCTACGAGCAGTACTTC
v_gene: TRBV7-3
d_gene: -
j_gene: TRBJ2-7
abundance: -